A few counts support the clone carrying this T cell receptor (beta chain). What it binds is not known. The CDR3 consists of 13 residues. V lost 6 bases and J 0 bases, leaving 9 bases between the germline ends. The germline CDR1 and CDR2 sequences are SGHNT and YYREEE (reference sequence). This entry comes from a study of T cell responses to AZD1222 COVID-19 vaccine. Study-level results: Nearly half of spike-specific TCRs reportedly target variant regions that are unmutated in the B.1.351 and B.1.1.7 variants. Repertoire sampling occurred only after the peak T cell response. Spike-specific TCR breadth and depth both grew after two AZD1222 doses. Clonal diversity was possibly underestimated; the donors were predominantly white British and more often female.

TCRdb keeps only in-frame clones here, not all; method: immunoSEQ multiplex PCR. Of roughly 140,000 clones listed, around nine tenths are singletons. This chain connects TRBV5-4 to TRBJ1-1; D is perhaps TRBD1 (6 bases). This sequence originates from an adult in good health. The sequencing used peripheral blood, collected on day 0 of MenACWY control vaccination. CDR3 DNA: TGTGCCAGCAAAGGACAGATGAACACTGAAGCTTTCTTT. Translating it yields CASKGQMNTEAFF.